The 2 T cell receptor beta chains below come from one sample, sequenced in a study of CD8 T cells in ankylosing spondylitis. TCRdb re-analysed the 5' RACE reads in MiXCR, keeping a single row per CDR3 protein. The repertoire holds over 150,000 distinct CDR3 sequences, with 9.5% to 15% as singletons. Sequences were obtained from blood, either unsorted or a sorted T cell fraction (not recorded which). Receptors originate from a male donor with ankylosing spondylitis or in good health (not recorded which).

This clonotype has a handful of counts. The rearrangement links TRBV5-5 to TRBJ2-1, with 10 bases lining up with TRBD2. There are 15 residues in the CDR3. The germline CDR1 and CDR2 sequences are SGHKS and YYEKEE (reference sequence). V shed 1 base, J shed 8 bases, and the junction held 6 bases outside the gene matches. CDR3 nucleotides: TGTGCCAGCAGCTTGAGTAGCGGGGGGCCGGATGAGCAGTTCTTC. This encodes CASSLSSGGPDEQFF.

This sequence joins TRBV4-1 and TRBJ1-1, with D possibly TRBD1 on 5 matching bases. V lost 5 bases, J lost 4 bases, and 11 bases lay in between. The CDR3 has 13 residues. Germline CDR1 and CDR2: MGHRA and YSYEKL. The CDR3 nucleotides are TGCGCCAGCAGCTGGCGGCAGGGCACTGAAGCTTTCTTT. It specifies CASSWRQGTEAFF.